The rows below give T cell receptor beta chains drawn from one sample of a study of blood T cells in healthy people across ages. One entry per CDR3 protein results from TCRdb running MiXCR on the 5' RACE reads. In the table there are over 950,000 distinct CDR3 sequences, roughly two fifths of which are singletons. Material for sequencing was blood. These receptors were collected from a man younger than 35 in good health. The CDR3 runs from the conserved cysteine through the conserved F or W. A D gene is named only where the DNA matches it firmly. Clone size is shown for a subset of rows, as once, few, many or a class of expanded clone.

clone_size	d_call	j_call	v_call	cdr3_nt	cdr3_aa
.	TRBD1	TRBJ2-7	TRBV12-3/TRBV12-4	TGTGCCAGCAGTACAGGGGATTACTACGAGCAGTACTTC	CASSTGDYYEQYF
once	TRBD1	TRBJ2-1	TRBV29-1	TGCAGCGCCAGGACAGGGGGCAGGTACAATGAGCAGTTCTTC	CSARTGGRYNEQFF
.	.	TRBJ1-5	TRBV3-1	TGTGCCAGCAGCCAAGCCGGGATTGATCAGCCCCAGCATTTT	CASSQAGIDQPQHF
.	.	TRBJ1-5	TRBV5-1	TGCGCCAGCAGCCCCGGGGGGCGATCGAGGTATAGCAATCAGCCCCAGCATTTT	CASSPGGRSRYSNQPQHF
.	.	TRBJ1-1	TRBV7-2	TGTGCCAGCAACCTCCGAGGGGAGGACACTGAAGCTTTCTTT	CASNLRGEDTEAFF
.	TRBD1	TRBJ2-3	TRBV4-3	TGCGCCAGCAGCCGGATTCCGGGACAGGGTCTTGCCGATACGCAGTATTTT	CASSRIPGQGLADTQYF
few	.	TRBJ2-3	TRBV6-1	TGTGCCAGCAGTAGGGGGGTCTCTAGCACAGATACGCAGTATTTT	CASSRGVSSTDTQYF
.	.	TRBJ2-1	TRBV6-5	TGTGCCAGCCGACGTCTCGATGAGCAGTTCTTC	CASRRLDEQFF
many	.	TRBJ2-3	TRBV13	TGTGCCAGCAGCTTAGAGTTAGATACGCAGTATTTT	CASSLELDTQYF
few	.	TRBJ1-6	TRBV20-1	TGCAGTGCTAGAGATCATACCAATTCACCCCTCCACTTT	CSARDHTNSPLHF
few	.	TRBJ1-1	TRBV14	TGTGCCAGCAGCATTACGAACACTGAAGCTTTCTTT	CASSITNTEAFF
.	.	TRBJ1-6	TRBV7-3	TGTGCCAGCAGCGCTTCGTGGGACTCACCCCTCCACTTT	CASSASWDSPLHF
few	.	TRBJ2-7	TRBV11-2	TGTGCCAGCAGCTTAGTCCGCGATCCCTACAATGAGCAGTACTTC	CASSLVRDPYNEQYF
.	.	TRBJ1-1	TRBV27	TGTGCCAGCAGTGACGACCCGAGGCATAATGAAGCTTTCTTT	CASSDDPRHNEAFF
few	TRBD2	TRBJ2-1	TRBV6-2/TRBV6-3	TGTGCCAGCAGTTACTCGGGACTAGCGGGGGGCCTCAATGAGCAGTTCTTC	CASSYSGLAGGLNEQFF
few	TRBD1	TRBJ2-1	TRBV27	TGTGCCAGCACTCCTTGGACAGGGCCGAGCTCCTACAATGAGCAGTTCTTC	CASTPWTGPSSYNEQFF
few	.	TRBJ2-5	TRBV7-9	TGTGCCAGCAGCTTAGGATCGGAAGAGACCCAGTACTTC	CASSLGSEETQYF
once	TRBD1	TRBJ2-3	TRBV18	TGTGCCAGCTCTCGAAACAGGGGGATGGATACGCAGTATTTT	CASSRNRGMDTQYF
.	TRBD1	TRBJ1-6	TRBV20-1	TGCAGTGCTGGACCGGGACAGGGAAATTCACCCCTCCACTTT	CSAGPGQGNSPLHF
few	.	TRBJ2-3	TRBV7-2	TGTGCCAGCAGCTTACCCGTGATATCAGATACGCAGTATTTT	CASSLPVISDTQYF
.	.	TRBJ2-3	TRBV5-1	TGCGCCAGCAAGGGCACAGAGAGCACAGATACGCAGTATTTT	CASKGTESTDTQYF
many	.	TRBJ2-1	TRBV7-2	TGTGCCAGCAGCGATGGGGACGCTGTAGCTGGTTACAATGAGCAGTTCTTC	CASSDGDAVAGYNEQFF
.	.	TRBJ1-4	TRBV4-2	TGTGCCAGCAGCCAAGTTACATCGGGGGGCTACAATGAAAAACTGTTTTTT	CASSQVTSGGYNEKLFF
few	.	TRBJ1-5	TRBV28	TGTGCCAGCAGTTTGCCCGGGGGCAGCGGACAGCCCCAGCATTTT	CASSLPGGSGQPQHF
once	TRBD2	TRBJ2-5	TRBV4-3	TGCGCCAGCAGCCAAGATAGGCTAGCGGGGATCCAAGAGACCCAGTACTTC	CASSQDRLAGIQETQYF
.	.	TRBJ1-5	TRBV7-6	TGTGCCAGCAGCCAAAACCCCGTTCAGCCCCAGCATTTT	CASSQNPVQPQHF
.	.	TRBJ2-1	TRBV9	TGTGCCAGTGCGGGCTTCAATGGGGATGAGCAGTTCTTC	CASAGFNGDEQFF
.	TRBD1	TRBJ1-1	TRBV12-3/TRBV12-4	TGTGCCAGCAGCCGATCCAGGGACAGCACTGAGGCTTTCTTT	CASSRSRDSTEAFF
.	.	TRBJ1-5	TRBV27	TGTGCCAGCAGGACTGGGTATCAGCCCCAGCATTTT	CASRTGYQPQHF
.	.	TRBJ2-5	TRBV9	TGTGCCAGCAGCGTCCTCTGGACACAACAACAGGGAGAGACCCAGTACTTC	CASSVLWTQQQGETQYF
few	TRBD2	TRBJ2-3	TRBV27	TGTGCCAGCATGGGCGGGGGGACTAATACGCAGTATTTT	CASMGGGTNTQYF